This T cell receptor beta chain was captured in a study of cytomegalovirus exposure and HLA in healthy donors. Looked up from germline, CDR1 is MNHNS and CDR2 is SASEGT. J gave up 4 bases and V 2 bases, and 0 bases lay outside the gene matches. The CDR3 runs 13 residues. A multiplex PCR was run with 60 Vbeta primers and 13 Jbeta primers. The table came from immunoSEQ multiplex PCR; TCRdb's copy has only in-frame clones and leaves some out. The table lists 150,000 to 200,000 clones, 81% of them singletons, with around 1.9% in the top ten. The rearrangement links TRBV6-1 to TRBJ2-3, with 7 bases that match TRBD1. The receptor was isolated from a woman under 30 in good health and CMV-seronegative. Sequencing was carried out using PBMCs. The CDR3 sequence: CASSEQGADTQYF. For the CDR3, the DNA is TGTGCCAGCAGTGAACAGGGGGCAGATACGCAGTATTTT.